The T cell receptor beta chain under discussion was sequenced for a study of read filtering for tumor transcriptome and immune sequencing. Study context: After DNase treatment, RNA was made into whole-transcriptome libraries.

Study-level results: The sorted CD138-negative fraction was a mixed bone marrow immune population, not purified T cells. About 80% of IR-seq clonotypes had a single read, yet these held 3.5% to 4.5% of reads.

Sampling of bone marrow took place during active disease in every patient. Molecular barcoded adaptors covering alpha/delta and beta/gamma chains were used on roughly 370 ng RNA. TCRdb re-analysed the reads in MiXCR, keeping a single row per CDR3 protein. Here the sample spans around 130,000 distinct CDR3 sequences, roughly 13% being singletons. Germline V gene lookup returns CDR1 SGHNT and CDR2 YYREEE (reference sequence). This CDR3 is 15 amino acids long. Trimming shortened V by 1 base and J by 5 bases, and 16 bases separated the two germline ends. This clonotype was recorded a few times. What it recognizes is unknown.

This clonotype was sampled from a donor at least 40 years old with multiple myeloma. The V gene is TRBV5-4, the J gene TRBJ2-7, with a weak D call TRBD1 (6 bases). The sequencing sample was made of a population of CD138-negative cells sorted from bone marrow. The CDR3: CASSLRTARSHEQYF. The CDR3 DNA follows: TGTGCCAGCAGCTTGAGGACAGCAAGATCCCACGAGCAGTACTTC.